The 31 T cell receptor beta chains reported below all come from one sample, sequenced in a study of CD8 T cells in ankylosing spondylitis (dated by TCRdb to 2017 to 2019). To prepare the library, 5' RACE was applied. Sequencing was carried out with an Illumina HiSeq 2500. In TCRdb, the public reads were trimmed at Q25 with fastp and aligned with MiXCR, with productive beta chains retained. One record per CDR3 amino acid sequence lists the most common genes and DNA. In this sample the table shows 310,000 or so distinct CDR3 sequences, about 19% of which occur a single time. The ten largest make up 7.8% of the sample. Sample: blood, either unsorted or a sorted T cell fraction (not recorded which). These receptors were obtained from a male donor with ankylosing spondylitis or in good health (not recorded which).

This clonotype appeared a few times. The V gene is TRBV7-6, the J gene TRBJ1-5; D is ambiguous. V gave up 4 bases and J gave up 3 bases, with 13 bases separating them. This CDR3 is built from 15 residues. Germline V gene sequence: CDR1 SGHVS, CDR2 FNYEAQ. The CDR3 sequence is CASSSSGPFNQPQHF. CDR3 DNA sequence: TGTGCCAGCAGCTCCTCCGGACCGTTCAATCAGCCCCAGCATTTT.

The CDR3 DNA is TGTGCCAGCAGTTCCGACCCCTACGAGCAGTACGTC. This translates into CASSSDPYEQYV. The chain uses TRBV28 and TRBJ2-7; no reliable D call. V lost 4 bases and J lost 2, with 6 bases in between. The CDR3 contains 12 residues. The germline V gene has CDR1 MDHEN and CDR2 SYDVKM.

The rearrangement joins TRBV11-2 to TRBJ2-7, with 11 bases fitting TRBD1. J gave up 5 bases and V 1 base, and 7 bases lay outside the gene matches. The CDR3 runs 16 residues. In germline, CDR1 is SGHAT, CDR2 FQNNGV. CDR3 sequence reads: CASSLVGTGGANEQYV. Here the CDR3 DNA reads TGTGCCAGCAGCTTAGTGGGGACAGGGGGAGCGAACGAGCAGTACGTC.

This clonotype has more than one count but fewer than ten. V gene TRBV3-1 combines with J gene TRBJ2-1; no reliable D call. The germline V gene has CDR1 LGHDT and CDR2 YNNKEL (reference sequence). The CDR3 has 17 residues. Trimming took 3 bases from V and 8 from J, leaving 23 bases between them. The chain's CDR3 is CASSHRLRLPFMDEQFF. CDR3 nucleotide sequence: TGTGCCAGCAGCCATCGACTGAGGTTACCCTTTATGGATGAGCAGTTCTTC.

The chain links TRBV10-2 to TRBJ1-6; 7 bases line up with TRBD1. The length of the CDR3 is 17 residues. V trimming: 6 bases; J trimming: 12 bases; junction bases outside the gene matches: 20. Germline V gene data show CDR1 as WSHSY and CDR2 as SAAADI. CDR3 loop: CASRGSQGQTGRGPLHF. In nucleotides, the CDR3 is TGCGCCAGCAGGGGTAGCCAGGGACAGACAGGTCGAGGACCCCTCCACTTT.

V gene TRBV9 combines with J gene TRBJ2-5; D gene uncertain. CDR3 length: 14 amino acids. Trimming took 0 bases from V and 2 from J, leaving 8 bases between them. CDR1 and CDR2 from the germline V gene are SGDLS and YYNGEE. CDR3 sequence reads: CASSVGLRQETQYF. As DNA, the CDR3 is TGTGCCAGCAGCGTAGGACTCAGGCAAGAGACCCAGTACTTC.

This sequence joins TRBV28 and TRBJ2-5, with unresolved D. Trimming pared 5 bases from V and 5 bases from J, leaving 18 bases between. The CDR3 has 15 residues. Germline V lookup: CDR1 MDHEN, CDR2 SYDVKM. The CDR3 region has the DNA TGTGCCAGCAGTACCCGGATGGACCTATTGGAGACCCAGTACTTC. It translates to CASSTRMDLLETQYF.

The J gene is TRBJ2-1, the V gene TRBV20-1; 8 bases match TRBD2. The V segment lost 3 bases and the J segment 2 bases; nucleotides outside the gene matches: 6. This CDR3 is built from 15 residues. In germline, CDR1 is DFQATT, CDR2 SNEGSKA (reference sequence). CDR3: CSARGGGGTYNEQFF. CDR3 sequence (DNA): TGCAGTGCTAGGGGGGGCGGGGGGACCTACAATGAGCAGTTCTTC.

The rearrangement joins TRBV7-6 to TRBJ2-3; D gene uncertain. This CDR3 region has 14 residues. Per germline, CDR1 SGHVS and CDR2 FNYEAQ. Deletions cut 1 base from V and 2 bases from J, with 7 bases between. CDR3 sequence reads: CASSLGHTTDTQYF. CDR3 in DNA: TGTGCCAGCAGCTTAGGACACACCACAGATACGCAGTATTTT. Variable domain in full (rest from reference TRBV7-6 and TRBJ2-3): GAGVSQSPRYKVTKRGQDVALRCDPISGHVSLYWYRQALGQGPEFLTYFNYEAQQDKSGLPNDRFSAERPEGSISTLTIQRTEQRDSAMYRCASSLGHTTDTQYFGPGTRLTVL.

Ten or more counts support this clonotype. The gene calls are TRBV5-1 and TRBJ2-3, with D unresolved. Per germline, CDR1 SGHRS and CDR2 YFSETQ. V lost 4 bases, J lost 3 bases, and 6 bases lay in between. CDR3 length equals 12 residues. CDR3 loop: CASSNLTDTQYF. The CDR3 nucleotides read TGCGCCAGCAGCAACTTGACAGATACGCAGTATTTT.

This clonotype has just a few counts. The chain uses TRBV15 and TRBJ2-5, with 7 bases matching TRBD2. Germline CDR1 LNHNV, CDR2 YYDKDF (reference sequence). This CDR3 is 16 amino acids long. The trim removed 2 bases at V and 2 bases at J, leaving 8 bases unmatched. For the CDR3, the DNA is TGTGCCACCAGCAGATGGGAGGGGATCCTGCAAGAGACCCAGTACTTC. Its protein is CATSRWEGILQETQYF. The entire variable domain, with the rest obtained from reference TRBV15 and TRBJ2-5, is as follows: DAMVIQNPRYQVTQFGKPVTLSCSQTLNHNVMYWYQQKSSQAPKLLFHYYDKDFNNEADTPDNFQSRRPNTSFCFLDIRSPGLGDTAMYLCATSRWEGILQETQYFGPGTRLLVL.

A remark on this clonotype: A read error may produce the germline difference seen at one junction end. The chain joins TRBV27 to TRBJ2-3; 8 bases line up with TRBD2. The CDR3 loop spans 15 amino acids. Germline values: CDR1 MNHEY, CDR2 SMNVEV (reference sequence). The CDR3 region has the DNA TGTGCCGGCAGTTTGGGCGGGAGGTTGACAGATACGCAGTATTTT. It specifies CAGSLGGRLTDTQYF.

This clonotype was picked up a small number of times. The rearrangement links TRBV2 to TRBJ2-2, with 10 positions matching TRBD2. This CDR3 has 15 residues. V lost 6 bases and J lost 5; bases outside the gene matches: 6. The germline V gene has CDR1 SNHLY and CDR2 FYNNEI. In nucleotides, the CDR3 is TGTGCCAGCAGCCCGGGACTAGCGTTGACCGGGGAGCTGTTTTTT. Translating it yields CASSPGLALTGELFF.

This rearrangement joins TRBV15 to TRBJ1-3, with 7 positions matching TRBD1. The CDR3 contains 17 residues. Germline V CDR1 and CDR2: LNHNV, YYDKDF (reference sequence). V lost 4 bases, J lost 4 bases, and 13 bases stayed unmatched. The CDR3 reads CATSTAIGTDAGNTIYF. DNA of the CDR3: TGTGCCACCAGCACCGCCATAGGGACAGACGCCGGAAACACCATATATTTT.

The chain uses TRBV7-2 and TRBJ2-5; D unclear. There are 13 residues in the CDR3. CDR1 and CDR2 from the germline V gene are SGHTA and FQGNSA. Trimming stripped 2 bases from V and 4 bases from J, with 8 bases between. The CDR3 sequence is CASSLRWGETQYF. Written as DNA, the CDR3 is TGTGCCAGCAGCTTAAGGTGGGGAGAGACCCAGTACTTC. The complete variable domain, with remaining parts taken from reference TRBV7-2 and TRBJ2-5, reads GAGVSQSPSNKVTEKGKDVELRCDPISGHTALYWYRQSLGQGLEFLIYFQGNSAPDKSGLPSDRFSAERTGGSVSTLTIQRTQQEDSAVYLCASSLRWGETQYFGPGTRLLVL.

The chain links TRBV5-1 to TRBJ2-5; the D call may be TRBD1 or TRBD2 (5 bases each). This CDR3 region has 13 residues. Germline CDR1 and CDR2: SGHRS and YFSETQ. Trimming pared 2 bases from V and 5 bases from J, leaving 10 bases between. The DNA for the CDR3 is TGCGCCAGCAGCTTCGGGACGGGTGAGACCCAGTACTTC. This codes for CASSFGTGETQYF.

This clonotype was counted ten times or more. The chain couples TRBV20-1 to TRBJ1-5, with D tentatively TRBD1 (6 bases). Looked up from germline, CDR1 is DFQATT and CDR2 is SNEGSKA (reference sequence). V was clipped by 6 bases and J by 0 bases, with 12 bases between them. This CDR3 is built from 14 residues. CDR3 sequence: CSASRDNSNQPQHF. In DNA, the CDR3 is TGCAGTGCCTCCCGGGACAATAGCAATCAGCCCCAGCATTTT.

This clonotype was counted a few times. CDR3: CASSQVHLGGYNEQFF. CDR3 sequence (DNA): TGTGCCAGCAGCCAAGTCCATCTCGGGGGATACAATGAGCAGTTCTTC. The V and J genes are TRBV14 and TRBJ2-1; maybe TRBD2 (6 bases). There are 16 residues in the CDR3. Germline V lookup: CDR1 SGHDN, CDR2 FVKESK. V shed 1 base and J shed 4 bases, with 14 bases lying between them.

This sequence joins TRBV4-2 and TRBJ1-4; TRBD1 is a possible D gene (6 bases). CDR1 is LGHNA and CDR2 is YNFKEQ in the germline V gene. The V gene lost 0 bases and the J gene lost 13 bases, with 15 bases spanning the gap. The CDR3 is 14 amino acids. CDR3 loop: CASSQDQGEGGLFF. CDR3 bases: TGTGCCAGCAGCCAAGATCAGGGCGAAGGGGGACTGTTTTTT.

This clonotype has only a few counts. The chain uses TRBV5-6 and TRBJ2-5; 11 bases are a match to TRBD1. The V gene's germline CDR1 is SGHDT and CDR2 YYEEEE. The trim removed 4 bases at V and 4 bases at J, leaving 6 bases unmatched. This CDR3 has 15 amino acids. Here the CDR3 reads CASSPMDRGRETQYF. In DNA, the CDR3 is TGTGCCAGCAGCCCGATGGACAGGGGGCGAGAGACCCAGTACTTC.

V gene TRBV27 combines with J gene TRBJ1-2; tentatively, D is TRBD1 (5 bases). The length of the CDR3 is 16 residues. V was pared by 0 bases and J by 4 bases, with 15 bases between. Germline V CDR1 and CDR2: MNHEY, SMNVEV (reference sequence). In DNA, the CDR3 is TGTGCCAGCAGTTTATCTTTTTGGGGGGGTGGCTATGGCTACACCTTC. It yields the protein CASSLSFWGGGYGYTF.

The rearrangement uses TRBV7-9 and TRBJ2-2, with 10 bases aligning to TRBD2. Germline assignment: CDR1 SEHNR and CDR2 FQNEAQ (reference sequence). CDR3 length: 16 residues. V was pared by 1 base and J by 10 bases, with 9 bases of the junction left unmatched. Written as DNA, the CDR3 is TGTGCCAGCAGCTTAGTGCAGCCTAGCGGGAGCGCGGAGCTGTTTTTT. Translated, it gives CASSLVQPSGSAELFF.

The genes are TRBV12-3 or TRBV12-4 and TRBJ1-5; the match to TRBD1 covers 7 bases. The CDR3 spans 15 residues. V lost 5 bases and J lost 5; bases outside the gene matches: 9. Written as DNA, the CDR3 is TGTGCCAGCAGTCCCGGCGGAGGGGGCTATCAGCCCCAGCATTTT. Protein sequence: CASSPGGGGYQPQHF.

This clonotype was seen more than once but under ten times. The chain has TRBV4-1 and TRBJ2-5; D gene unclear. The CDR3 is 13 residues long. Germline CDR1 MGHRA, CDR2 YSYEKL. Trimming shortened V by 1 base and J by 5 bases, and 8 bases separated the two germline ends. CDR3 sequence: CASSQGSLETQYF. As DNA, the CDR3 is TGCGCCAGCAGCCAAGGTAGCTTGGAGACCCAGTACTTC.

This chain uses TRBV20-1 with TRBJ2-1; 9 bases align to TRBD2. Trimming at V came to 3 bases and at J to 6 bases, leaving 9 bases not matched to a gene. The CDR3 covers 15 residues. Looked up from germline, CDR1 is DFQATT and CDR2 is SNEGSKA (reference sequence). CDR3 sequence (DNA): TGCAGTGCTAGGGCCCTAGCGGGGCCGACCAATGAGCAGTTCTTC. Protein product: CSARALAGPTNEQFF.

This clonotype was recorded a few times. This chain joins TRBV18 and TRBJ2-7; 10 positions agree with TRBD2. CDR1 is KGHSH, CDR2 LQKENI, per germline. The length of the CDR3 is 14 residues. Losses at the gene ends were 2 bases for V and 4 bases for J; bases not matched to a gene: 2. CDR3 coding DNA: TGTGCCAGCTCACCAAGCGGGAGGGGGTACGAGCAGTACGTC. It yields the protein CASSPSGRGYEQYV.

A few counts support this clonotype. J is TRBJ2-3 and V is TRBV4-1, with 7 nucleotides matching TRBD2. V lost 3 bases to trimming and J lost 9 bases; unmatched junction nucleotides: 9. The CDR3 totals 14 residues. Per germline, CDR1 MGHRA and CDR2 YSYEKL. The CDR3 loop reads CASSHPGGTETQYF. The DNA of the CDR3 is TGCGCCAGCAGCCACCCCGGGGGGACTGAAACGCAGTATTTT.

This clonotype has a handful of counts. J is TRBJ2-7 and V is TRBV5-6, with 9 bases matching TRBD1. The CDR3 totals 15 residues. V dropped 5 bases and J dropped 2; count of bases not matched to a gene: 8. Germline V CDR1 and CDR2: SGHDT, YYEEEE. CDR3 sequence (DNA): TGTGCCAGCAGTCGGACAGGGGATAATGCCTACGAGCAGTACGTC. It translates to CASSRTGDNAYEQYV.

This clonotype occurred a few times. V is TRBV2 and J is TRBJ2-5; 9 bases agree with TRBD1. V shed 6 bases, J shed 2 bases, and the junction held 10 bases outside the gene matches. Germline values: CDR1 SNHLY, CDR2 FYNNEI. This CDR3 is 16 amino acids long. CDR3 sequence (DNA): TGTGCCAGCAGCACACCGGGACAGGGTCCTCAAGAGACCCAGTACTTC. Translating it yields CASSTPGQGPQETQYF.

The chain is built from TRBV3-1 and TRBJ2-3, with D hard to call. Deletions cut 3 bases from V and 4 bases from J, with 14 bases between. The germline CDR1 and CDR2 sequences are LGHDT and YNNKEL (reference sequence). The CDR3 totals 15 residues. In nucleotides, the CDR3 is TGTGCCAGCAGCCAGACAAGGGCGAATTCAGATACGCAGTATTTT. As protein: CASSQTRANSDTQYF.

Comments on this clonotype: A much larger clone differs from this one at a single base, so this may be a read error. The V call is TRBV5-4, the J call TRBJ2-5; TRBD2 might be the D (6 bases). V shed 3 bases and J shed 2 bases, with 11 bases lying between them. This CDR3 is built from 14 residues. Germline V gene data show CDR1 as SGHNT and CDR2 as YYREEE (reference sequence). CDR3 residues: CASSSGTLQETQYF. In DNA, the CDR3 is TGTGCCAGCAGCTCCGGGACTCTACAAGAGACCCAGTACTTC.